These 16 T cell receptor beta chains were sequenced from one sample in a study of cytomegalovirus exposure and HLA in healthy donors. PCR was performed using 60 Vbeta and 13 Jbeta primers. Using immunoSEQ multiplex PCR, the repertoire was profiled, and TCRdb retains in-frame clones only, with some absent. The sample comprises about 130,000 clones, 83% of which are singletons, and 1.5% rests with the top ten. Sequenced input: PBMCs. The receptor set was obtained from a man aged 40-49 years in good health and CMV-seronegative.

The rearrangement links TRBV6-6 to TRBJ2-7; 15 positions agree with TRBD2. Germline lookup yields CDR1 MNHNY and CDR2 SVGAGI (reference sequence). The CDR3 length is 15 residues. The J segment lost 4 bases and the V segment lost 8 bases, leaving 6 bases of the junction unmatched. The CDR3 bases are TGTGCCAGCTTCTCCGGGACTAGCGGGAGGTACGAGCAGTACTTC. Translated, it gives CASFSGTSGRYEQYF.

The J gene is TRBJ2-7, the V gene TRBV6-5, with D possibly TRBD2 on 7 matching bases. Germline V gene data show CDR1 as MNHEY and CDR2 as SVGAGI. The CDR3 covers 14 residues. Trimming stripped 0 bases from V and 6 bases from J, with 12 bases between. In nucleotides, the CDR3 is TGTGCCAGCAGTTACTCGTCGGGGGGCAGCGAGCAGTACTTC. Amino acids: CASSYSSGGSEQYF.

The chain is built from TRBV6-5 and TRBJ2-1; D is uncertain. Germline CDR1 reads MNHEY; CDR2 reads SVGAGI. V was cut by 6 bases and J by 2 bases, with 8 bases left in between. The CDR3 loop spans 13 amino acids. The CDR3 DNA sequence: TGTGCCAGCAGCCGCGGAACCTACAATGAGCAGTTCTTC. Encoded protein: CASSRGTYNEQFF.

This chain uses TRBV4-3 with TRBJ2-2; D remains ambiguous. The CDR3 is 15 residues long. Trimming took off 4 bases at V and 2 bases at J, with 11 bases between the two ends. The germline gives CDR1 LGHNA, CDR2 YSLEER. CDR3 sequence reads: CASSLFDSNTGELFF. CDR3 bases: TGCGCCAGCAGCCTATTCGACTCCAACACCGGGGAGCTGTTTTTT.

Worth noting for this clone: At one end, the junction sequence differs from germline, possibly due to a read error. The rearrangement links TRBV5-4 to TRBJ2-1; a weak D match, TRBD2 (6 bases). The CDR3 consists of 15 residues. From germline, CDR1 is SGHNT and CDR2 YYREEE (reference sequence). The DNA for the CDR3 is TGTGCCAGCAGCCCGGTAGCGGTCGCGTACAATGGGCAGTTCTTC. Its protein is CASSPVAVAYNGQFF.

The V and J genes are TRBV11-2 and TRBJ2-1; 14 nucleotides agree with TRBD2. The CDR3 is 18 residues long. After removal of 5 bases from V and 4 bases from J, the junction contained 10 bases not matched to a gene. CDR1 and CDR2 from the germline V gene are SGHAT and FQNNGV. The CDR3 coding sequence is TGTGCCAGCAGCCTCTCCATTGGGACTAGCGGGGGTTACAATGAGCAGTTCTTC. Residues: CASSLSIGTSGGYNEQFF.

The chain recombines TRBV11-2 with TRBJ2-7; 14 nucleotides match TRBD2. This CDR3 region has 19 residues. CDR1 and CDR2 from the germline V gene are SGHAT and FQNNGV. V lost 2 bases, J lost 9 bases, and 18 bases stayed unmatched. CDR3 region: CASSLTGTSGSVDLRRQYF. The CDR3, as DNA: TGTGCCAGCAGCTTAACTGGGACTAGCGGGAGCGTGGACCTACGAAGGCAGTACTTC.

This chain joins TRBV9 and TRBJ1-1; possibly TRBD1 for D (5 bases). Trimming pared 4 bases from V and 1 base from J, leaving 11 bases between. The germline CDR1 and CDR2 sequences are SGDLS and YYNGEE. This CDR3 is 14 amino acids long. The CDR3 loop is CASSPQGPNTEAFF. In DNA, the CDR3 is TGTGCCAGCAGCCCGCAGGGTCCGAACACTGAAGCTTTCTTT.

This chain uses TRBV9 with TRBJ2-2; 7 bases line up with TRBD1. The CDR3 covers 16 residues. Germline lookup yields CDR1 SGDLS and CDR2 YYNGEE. Losses at the gene ends were 3 bases for V and 4 bases for J; bases not matched to a gene: 9. CDR3 DNA: TGTGCCAGCAGCGGTGGGACAGAGGGCAGCACCGGGGAGCTGTTTTTT. This codes for CASSGGTEGSTGELFF.

The genes are TRBV28 and TRBJ2-3; 7 nucleotides line up with TRBD1. Germline V gives CDR1 MDHEN, CDR2 SYDVKM. Trimming took 4 bases from V and 0 from J; bases not matched to a gene: 10. The CDR3 loop spans 17 amino acids. The CDR3 DNA reads TGTGCCAGCAGTTCCCCATACCGGGACAGTAGCACAGATACGCAGTATTTT. Translation: CASSSPYRDSSTDTQYF.

V and J are TRBV4-3 and TRBJ2-7, with 8 bases identical to TRBD1. CDR1 is LGHNA, CDR2 YSLEER, per germline. Unmatched junction bases numbered 9, after V lost 0 bases and J lost 5 bases. CDR3 length equals 16 residues. Written as DNA, the CDR3 is TGCGCCAGCAGCCAAGATGGACAGGGTGGAATACACGAGCAGTACTTC. Protein: CASSQDGQGGIHEQYF.

The chain joins TRBV9 to TRBJ2-3; D unclear. CDR1 and CDR2 from the germline V gene are SGDLS and YYNGEE. V lost 1 base and J lost 5, with 8 bases in between. There are 13 residues in the CDR3. The CDR3 is CASSVTAGDTQYF. CDR3 nucleotide sequence: TGTGCCAGCAGCGTAACGGCAGGAGATACGCAGTATTTT.

The rearrangement uses TRBV20-1 and TRBJ1-4; maybe TRBD1 (5 bases). This CDR3 comprises 11 residues. V gave up 7 bases and J gave up 4 bases, with 7 bases separating them. Germline V gene data show CDR1 as DFQATT and CDR2 as SNEGSKA (reference sequence). DNA for the CDR3: TGCAGTGTAAGGGGTAATGAAAAACTGTTTTTT. As protein: CSVRGNEKLFF.

The chain uses TRBV6-6 and TRBJ1-5; D gene uncertain. The CDR3 has 15 residues. The germline gives CDR1 MNHNY, CDR2 SVGAGI (reference sequence). V dropped 0 bases and J dropped 5 bases, with 11 bases sitting between them. The CDR3 is CASSYSYGNYQPQHF. The CDR3 DNA reads TGTGCCAGCAGTTACTCGTATGGCAATTATCAGCCCCAGCATTTT.

The CDR3 DNA reads as TGTGCCAGCAGCGAAACATCCGGGACAACTTACGAGCAGTACTTC. Translation: CASSETSGTTYEQYF. V and J are TRBV11-2 and TRBJ2-7, with a tentative D call TRBD1 (6 bases). Trimming stripped 5 bases from V and 4 bases from J, with 18 bases between. There are 15 residues in the CDR3. CDR1 SGHAT and CDR2 FQNNGV come from the germline V gene. The variable domain in full, with the rest retrieved from reference TRBV11-2 and TRBJ2-7, is EAGVAQSPRYKIIEKRQSVAFWCNPISGHATLYWYQQILGQGPKLLIQFQNNGVVDDSQLPKDRFSAERLKGVDSTLKIQPAKLEDSAVYLCASSETSGTTYEQYFGPGTRLTVT.

The CDR3 loop reads CASSMDRTTGNTIYF. Written as DNA, the CDR3 is TGCGCCAGCAGCATGGACAGAACAACTGGAAACACCATATATTTT. The chain links TRBV5-1 to TRBJ1-3; D may be TRBD1 (6 bases). Trimming stripped 4 bases from V and 2 bases from J, with 13 bases between. CDR3 length: 15 amino acids. Germline CDR1 and CDR2: SGHRS and YFSETQ. Full variable domain (remainder filled in from reference TRBV5-1 and TRBJ1-3): KAGVTQTPRYLIKTRGQQVTLSCSPISGHRSVSWYQQTPGQGLQFLFEYFSETQRNKGNFPGRFSGRQFSNSRSEMNVSTLELGDSALYLCASSMDRTTGNTIYFGEGSWLTVV.